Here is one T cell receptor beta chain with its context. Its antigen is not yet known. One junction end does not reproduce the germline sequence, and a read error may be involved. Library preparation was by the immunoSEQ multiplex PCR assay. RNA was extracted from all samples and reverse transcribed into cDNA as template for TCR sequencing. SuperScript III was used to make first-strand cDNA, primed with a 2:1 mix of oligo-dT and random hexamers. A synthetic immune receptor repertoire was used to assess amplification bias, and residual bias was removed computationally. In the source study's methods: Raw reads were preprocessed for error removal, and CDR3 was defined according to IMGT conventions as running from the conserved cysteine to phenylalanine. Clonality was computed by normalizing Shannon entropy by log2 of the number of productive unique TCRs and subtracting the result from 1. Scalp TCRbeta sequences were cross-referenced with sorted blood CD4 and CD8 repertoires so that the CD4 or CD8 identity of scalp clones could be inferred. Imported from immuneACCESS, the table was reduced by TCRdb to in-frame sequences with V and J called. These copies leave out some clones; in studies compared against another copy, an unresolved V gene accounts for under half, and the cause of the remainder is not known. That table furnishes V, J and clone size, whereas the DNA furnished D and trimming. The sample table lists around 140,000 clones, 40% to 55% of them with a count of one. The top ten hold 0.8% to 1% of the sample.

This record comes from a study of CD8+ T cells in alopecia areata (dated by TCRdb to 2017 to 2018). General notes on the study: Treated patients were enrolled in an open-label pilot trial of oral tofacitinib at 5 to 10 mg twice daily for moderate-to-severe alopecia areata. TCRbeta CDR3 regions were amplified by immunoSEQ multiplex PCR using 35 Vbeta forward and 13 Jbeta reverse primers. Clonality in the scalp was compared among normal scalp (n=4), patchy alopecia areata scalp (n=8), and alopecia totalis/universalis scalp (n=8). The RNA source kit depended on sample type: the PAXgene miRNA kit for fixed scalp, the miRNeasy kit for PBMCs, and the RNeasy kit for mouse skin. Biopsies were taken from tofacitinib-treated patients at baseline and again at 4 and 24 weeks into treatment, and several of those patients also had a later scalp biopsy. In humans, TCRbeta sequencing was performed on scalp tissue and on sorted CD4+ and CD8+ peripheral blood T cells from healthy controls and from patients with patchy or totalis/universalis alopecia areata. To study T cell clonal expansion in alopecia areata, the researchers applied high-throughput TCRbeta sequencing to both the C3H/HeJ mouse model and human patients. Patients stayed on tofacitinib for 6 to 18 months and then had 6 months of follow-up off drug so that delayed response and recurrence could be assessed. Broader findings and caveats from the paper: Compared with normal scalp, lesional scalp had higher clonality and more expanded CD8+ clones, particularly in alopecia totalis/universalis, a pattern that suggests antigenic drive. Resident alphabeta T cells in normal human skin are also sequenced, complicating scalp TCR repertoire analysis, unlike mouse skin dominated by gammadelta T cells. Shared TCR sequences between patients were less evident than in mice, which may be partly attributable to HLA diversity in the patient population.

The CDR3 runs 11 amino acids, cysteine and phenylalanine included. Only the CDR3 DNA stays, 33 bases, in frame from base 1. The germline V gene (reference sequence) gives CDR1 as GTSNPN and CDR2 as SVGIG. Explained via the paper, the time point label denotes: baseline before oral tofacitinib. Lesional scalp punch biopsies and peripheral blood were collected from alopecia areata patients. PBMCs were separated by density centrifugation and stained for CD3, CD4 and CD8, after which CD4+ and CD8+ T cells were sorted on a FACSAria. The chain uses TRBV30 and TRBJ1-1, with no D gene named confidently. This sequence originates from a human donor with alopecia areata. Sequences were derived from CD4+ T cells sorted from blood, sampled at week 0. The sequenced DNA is TGTGTCTGGTCGGGCTACACTGAAGCTTTCTTT. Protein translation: CVWSGYTEAFF.